This TCR beta chain was retrieved from a study of cytomegalovirus exposure and HLA in healthy donors. 60 Vbeta and 13 Jbeta primers were used in PCR. Generated by immunoSEQ multiplex PCR, the TCRdb table keeps only in-frame clones and is missing some. The sample shows some 180,000 clones, roughly 79% of them seen only once. This clone was counted once. Germline lookup yields CDR1 KGHSH and CDR2 LQKENI. This CDR3 has 16 amino acids. The V and J ends lost 3 bases and 0 bases respectively, with 11 bases between them. Sample: PBMCs. The source of this sequence is a man aged 25-45 years in good health and CMV-seronegative. The chain is built from TRBV18 and TRBJ2-2, with a possible D match to TRBD1 (5 bases). The CDR3 coding sequence is TGTGCCAGCTCACCTGAGGACACATCGAACACCGGGGAGCTGTTTTTT. It is translated as CASSPEDTSNTGELFF.